Listed below are T cell receptor beta chains from one sample, sequenced in a study. TCRdb called the 5' RACE reads again in MiXCR, with one record for every CDR3 protein. The table lists more than 4,500 distinct CDR3 sequences, 30% to 40% of them singletons. Sequencing was performed on naive CD4+ T cells sorted from a lymph node. Receptors were obtained from a female donor with breast cancer. The CDR3 runs from the conserved cysteine through the conserved F or W. D genes are given only for firm matches. Part of the rows lack a size; the others show once, few, many or a class for expanded clones.

TGCAGTGCTCCCAGCAACGAACAGGGGGCCGAGCAGTACTTC,CSAPSNEQGAEQYF,.,TRBJ2-7,TRBV20-1,TRBD1
TGCGCCAGCAGACCGGTGGGACAGGGGAACACTGAAGCTTTCTTT,CASRPVGQGNTEAFF,medium-sized,TRBJ1-1,TRBV4-1,TRBD1
TGCAGTGCTAGAAACCCGTCCGGACACCCCAACTATGGCTACACCTTC,CSARNPSGHPNYGYTF,few,TRBJ1-2,TRBV20-1,.
TGTGCCAGCAGCCTCGGGACTTCCTCCTACAATGAGCAGTTCTTC,CASSLGTSSYNEQFF,.,TRBJ2-1,TRBV4-2,.
TGTGCCAGCAGTTACTGGGCCGGGTTCCAAGAGACCCAGTACTTC,CASSYWAGFQETQYF,medium-sized,TRBJ2-5,TRBV6-2/TRBV6-3,.
TGTGCCAGCAGCCTTCAGGCCCACACTGAAGCTTTCTTT,CASSLQAHTEAFF,medium-sized,TRBJ1-1,TRBV7-3,.
TGTGCCAGCAGCTTGGGACAGGGGGCGCGTGCTTTCTTT,CASSLGQGARAFF,medium-sized,TRBJ1-1,TRBV7-3,TRBD1
TGTGCCAGCAGCATGAGGTACTCGTTGAGCACTGAAGCTTTCTTT,CASSMRYSLSTEAFF,few,TRBJ1-1,TRBV27,.
TGTGCCAGCAGGCCCCTAGCGGGGATCGACAATGAGCAGTTCTTC,CASRPLAGIDNEQFF,.,TRBJ2-1,TRBV12-3/TRBV12-4,TRBD2
TGTGCCAGCAGCCCCGGGACAACTCACTATGGCTACACCTTC,CASSPGTTHYGYTF,medium-sized,TRBJ1-2,TRBV12-3/TRBV12-4,.
TGTGCCAGCAGCTTGACCAGCGGAGGAAGCTCCTACAAAGAGCAGTTCTTC,CASSLTSGGSSYKEQFF,.,TRBJ2-1,TRBV12-3/TRBV12-4,.
TGTGCCAGCAGCGTTTCATACGGGACATCAGACTACGAGCAGTACTTC,CASSVSYGTSDYEQYF,few,TRBJ2-7,TRBV4-2,.
TGCAGTGCTAGCAAGCTGAGCGGGACCGACAATGAGCAGTTCTTC,CSASKLSGTDNEQFF,once,TRBJ2-1,TRBV20-1,TRBD2
TGCGCCAGCAGCTTGGGAGGCAGTTACAATGAGCAGTTCTTC,CASSLGGSYNEQFF,few,TRBJ2-1,TRBV5-1,.
TGCAGTGCTAGAGATATTCAAAGGGACAGGGGGACCGGGGAGCTGTTTTTT,CSARDIQRDRGTGELFF,medium-sized,TRBJ2-2,TRBV20-1,TRBD1
TGTGCCAGCAGCTTAGAAGGGGGTAATTCACCCCTCCACTTT,CASSLEGGNSPLHF,.,TRBJ1-6,TRBV5-6,.
TGCAGCGCCGGACAAGGCACTGAAGCTTTCTTT,CSAGQGTEAFF,.,TRBJ1-1,TRBV29-1,.
TGCAGTGCTAGACGGGACAGTACGTACGAGCAGTACTTC,CSARRDSTYEQYF,.,TRBJ2-7,TRBV20-1,TRBD1
TGTGCCACCAGTGATCCGGGGACAGGTCATCAGCCCCAGCATTTT,CATSDPGTGHQPQHF,once,TRBJ1-5,TRBV24-1,TRBD1
TGTGTCACCGAGAGGGGGGGCGGGGAGCTGTTTTTT,CVTERGGGELFF,few,TRBJ2-2,TRBV28,.
TGCAGCGCTGGAGTATGGGGACTAGAGACCCAGTACTTC,CSAGVWGLETQYF,.,TRBJ2-5,TRBV29-1,.